This TCR beta chain derives from a study of blood T cell repertoires in COVID-19. On the study more broadly: COVID-19 samples, acute and convalescent, were from the United States, Italy and Spain. Sources were T cells, B-cell-depleted T cells, or PBMCs; the material itself was cDNA or gDNA.

Per the study methods: Reference gene primers were amplified, and this amplification served to estimate nucleated cell counts. This table comes from immunoSEQ multiplex PCR, and its TCRdb copy is limited to in-frame clones, with some not included. V and J calls plus clone size are reproduced from that table; the DNA served to infer D and trimming. The sample lists 340,000 or so clones, around 86% occurring once. The germline V gene encodes CDR1 SGDLS and CDR2 YYNGEE. V lost 3 bases to trimming and J lost 2 bases; unmatched junction nucleotides: 9. This CDR3 has 17 residues. The rearrangement joins TRBV9 to TRBJ2-2, with 8 bases fitting TRBD2. Sequencing input: peripheral blood. The sequence was collected from a man aged 45-65 years with active or convalescent COVID-19. CDR3 sequence (DNA): TGTGCCAGCAGCGAACAACTCAGCGGGAGCAACACCGGGGAGCTGTTTTTT. It is translated as CASSEQLSGSNTGELFF.